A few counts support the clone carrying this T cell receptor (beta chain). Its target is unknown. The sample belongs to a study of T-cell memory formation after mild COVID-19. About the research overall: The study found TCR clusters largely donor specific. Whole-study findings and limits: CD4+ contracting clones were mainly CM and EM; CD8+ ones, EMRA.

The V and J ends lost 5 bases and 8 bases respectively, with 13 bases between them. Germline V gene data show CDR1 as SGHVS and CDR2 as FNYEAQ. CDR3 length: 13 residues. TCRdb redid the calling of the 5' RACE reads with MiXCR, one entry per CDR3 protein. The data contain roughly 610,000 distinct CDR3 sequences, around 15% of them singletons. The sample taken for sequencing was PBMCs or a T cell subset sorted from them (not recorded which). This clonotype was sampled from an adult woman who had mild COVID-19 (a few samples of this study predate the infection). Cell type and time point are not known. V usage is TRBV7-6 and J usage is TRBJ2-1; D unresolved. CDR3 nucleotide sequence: TGTGCCAGCAGCAGACGTCGGGCCGATGAGCAGTTCTTC. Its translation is CASSRRRADEQFF.